These 28 T cell receptor beta chains originate from one sample sequenced in a study of STAT5B mutations in CD4+ large granular lymphocyte leukemia. Repertoires were generated with immunoSEQ multiplex PCR, while TCRdb's copy carries only in-frame clones and drops some. The sample yields some 45,000 clones, approximately 86% seen once. The specimen sequenced was CD4+ T cells from blood buffy coats. The receptors were sampled from a human donor in good health.

The V and J genes are TRBV18 and TRBJ2-1, with D possibly matching TRBD2 (6 bases). V lost 2 bases to trimming and J lost 4 bases, with 12 bases between them. Per germline, CDR1 KGHSH and CDR2 LQKENI. The CDR3 runs to 15 residues. The CDR3 reads CASSPRRDVYNEQFF. The CDR3, as DNA: TGTGCCAGCTCACCAAGGCGGGATGTTTACAATGAGCAGTTCTTC.

This clone occurred once. This chain connects TRBV6-5 to TRBJ1-1; D remains ambiguous. CDR3 length equals 14 residues. Germline assignment: CDR1 MNHEY and CDR2 SVGAGI. The V and J ends lost 4 bases and 3 bases respectively, with 12 bases between them. The DNA of the CDR3 is TGTGCCAGCAGTTCCTCGGGAGTCCACACTGAAGCTTTCTTT. Its protein product is CASSSSGVHTEAFF.

The chain couples TRBV28 to TRBJ1-5, with TRBD1 as a possible D gene (5 bases). The CDR3 sequence is 13 residues long. Per germline, CDR1 MDHEN and CDR2 SYDVKM. Trimming took 11 bases from V and 4 from J, leaving 15 bases between them. CDR3 nucleotide sequence: TGTGCCGACCAGCAGGGAGTAAATCAGCCCCAGCATTTT. Protein sequence: CADQQGVNQPQHF. The full variable domain, rest sourced from reference TRBV28 and TRBJ1-5, is DVKVTQSSRYLVKRTGEKVFLECVQDMDHENMFWYRQDPGLGLRLIYFSYDVKMKEKGDIPEGYSVSREKKERFSLILESASTNQTSMYLCADQQGVNQPQHFGDGTRLSIL.

The rearrangement uses TRBV19 and TRBJ2-5; D not resolved. Germline V gives CDR1 LNHDA, CDR2 SQIVND (reference sequence). Trimming shortened V by 3 bases and J by 2 bases, and 7 bases separated the two germline ends. The CDR3 consists of 13 residues. The CDR3 DNA is TGTGCCAGTAGTATCCAATTACAAGAGACCCAGTACTTC. Its protein is CASSIQLQETQYF.

This clone came up a few times. The chain employs TRBV7-3 and TRBJ2-1; 12 nucleotides match TRBD2. After removal of 5 bases from V and 9 bases from J, the junction contained 8 bases not matched to a gene. This CDR3 has 15 amino acids. Germline assignment: CDR1 SGHTA and CDR2 FQGTGA. The DNA for the CDR3 is TGTGCCAGCAGCCCAAGACTAGCGGGAGAAACTGAGCAGTTCTTC. Protein: CASSPRLAGETEQFF.

The chain is built from TRBV7-8 and TRBJ2-1; no reliable D call. The CDR3 has 17 residues. From germline, CDR1 is SGHVS and CDR2 FQNEAQ. The V end lost 2 bases, the J end lost 0 bases, and 14 bases lay between the germline ends. The DNA for the CDR3 is TGTGCCAGCAGCTTACTTACGGGTGTAAGCTCCTACAATGAGCAGTTCTTC. Its translation is CASSLLTGVSSYNEQFF.

V and J are TRBV18 and TRBJ2-7, with D uncertain. Germline CDR1 and CDR2: KGHSH and LQKENI. Trimming took 1 base from V and 4 from J, leaving 8 bases between them. This CDR3 has 13 amino acids. DNA of the CDR3: TGTGCCAGCTCACCACAACCTAGGTACGAGCAGTACTTC. Translated, it gives CASSPQPRYEQYF.

In this sample, this clone turned up a few times. The chain is built from TRBV27 and TRBJ2-7; D uncertain. Germline lookup yields CDR1 MNHEY and CDR2 SMNVEV (reference sequence). The CDR3 runs 22 residues. The V end lost 3 bases, the J end lost 9 bases, and 42 bases lay between the germline ends. Here the CDR3 reads CASSLVPASQNRLRVSESGQYF. The CDR3 nucleotides are TGTGCCAGCAGTTTGGTCCCGGCCTCCCAAAACCGGCTTAGGGTCTCGGAGTCGGGGCAGTACTTC.

The chain links TRBV2 to TRBJ2-7; 8 nucleotides match TRBD2. The junction had 7 bases not matched to a gene; V was cut back by 9 bases and J by 6 bases. This CDR3 comprises 12 residues. Germline V gene data show CDR1 as SNHLY and CDR2 as FYNNEI. This CDR3 reads CASGLAGPEQYF. CDR3 sequence (DNA): TGTGCCAGTGGTCTAGCGGGTCCCGAGCAGTACTTC.

The genes are TRBV30 and TRBJ1-1; D gene unclear. V shed 0 bases and J shed 3 bases, with 14 bases lying between them. Germline CDR1 GTSNPN, CDR2 SVGIG (reference sequence). The CDR3 has 15 residues. CDR3 sequence (DNA): TGTGCCTGGAGTGTACGGTCAAGAAAGGACACTGAAGCTTTCTTT. Amino acids: CAWSVRSRKDTEAFF.

In its sample, this clone was seen a few times. The chain uses TRBV6-5 and TRBJ1-2; 7 nucleotides agree with TRBD1. The length of the CDR3 is 14 residues. Looked up from germline, CDR1 is MNHEY and CDR2 is SVGAGI. V lost 5 bases and J lost 5; bases outside the gene matches: 8. The CDR3 sequence: CASSATGAIYGYTF. CDR3 nucleotide sequence: TGTGCCAGCAGTGCTACAGGGGCGATTTATGGCTACACCTTC.

This sequence joins TRBV5-1 and TRBJ2-2; 7 bases agree with TRBD2. Per the germline V gene, CDR1 is SGHRS and CDR2 is YFSETQ. V lost 4 bases and J lost 8; bases outside the gene matches: 11. CDR3 length equals 15 residues. The DNA of the CDR3 is TGCGCCAGCAGCCTAACTAGCGTCGGATTTGGGGAGCTGTTTTTT. Encoded protein: CASSLTSVGFGELFF. The full variable domain, its missing parts supplied by reference TRBV5-1 and TRBJ2-2, is KAGVTQTPRYLIKTRGQQVTLSCSPISGHRSVSWYQQTPGQGLQFLFEYFSETQRNKGNFPGRFSGRQFSNSRSEMNVSTLELGDSALYLCASSLTSVGFGELFFGEGSRLTVL.

The chain is built from TRBV27 and TRBJ1-6, with D unclear. From germline, CDR1 is MNHEY and CDR2 SMNVEV (reference sequence). V was shortened by 1 base and J by 9 bases, with 7 bases between the two germline ends. The CDR3 is 13 amino acids. CDR3: CASSLFVGSPLHF. CDR3 nucleotide sequence: TGTGCCAGCAGTTTATTTGTCGGTTCACCCCTCCACTTT.

V usage is TRBV10-3 and J usage is TRBJ2-7, with 9 bases aligning to TRBD2. The ends lost 10 bases at V and 2 bases at J; junction bases unmatched: 12. This CDR3 has 15 amino acids. CDR1 and CDR2 from the germline V gene are ENHRY and SYGVKD. This chain's CDR3 is CATGPNSGSAYEQYF. The DNA of the CDR3 is TGTGCCACCGGTCCCAATAGCGGGAGCGCCTACGAGCAGTACTTC.

This chain links TRBV19 with TRBJ1-1; 8 nucleotides agree with TRBD1. Trimming cost V 5 bases and J 6 bases; bases outside gene matches: 8. The CDR3 length is 14 residues. Germline loops: CDR1 LNHDA, CDR2 SQIVND (reference sequence). The CDR3 DNA sequence: TGTGCCAGTAGTTTAAGGACAGGGCGCGCTGAAGCTTTCTTT. Protein sequence: CASSLRTGRAEAFF. Full variable domain (remainder filled in from reference TRBV19 and TRBJ1-1): DGGITQSPKYLFRKEGQNVTLSCEQNLNHDAMYWYRQDPGQGLRLIYYSQIVNDFQKGDIAEGYSVSREKKESFPLTVTSAQKNPTAFYLCASSLRTGRAEAFFGQGTRLTVV.

The V call is TRBV5-1, the J call TRBJ1-1; no firm D call. CDR1 is SGHRS, CDR2 YFSETQ, per germline. The length of the CDR3 is 12 residues. V was shortened by 2 bases and J by 6 bases, with 8 bases between the two germline ends. The CDR3 DNA follows: TGCGCCAGCAGCTTAAGGGAGGCTGAAGCTTTCTTT. Residues: CASSLREAEAFF.

The V call is TRBV7-9, the J call TRBJ2-5, with D unclear. The CDR3 totals 15 residues. The germline gives CDR1 SEHNR, CDR2 FQNEAQ (reference sequence). V was clipped by 0 bases and J by 3 bases, with 11 bases between them. The DNA for the CDR3 is TGTGCCAGCAGCTTAGCCGGTACAGCCAAAGAGACCCAGTACTTC. This gives the protein CASSLAGTAKETQYF.

This rearrangement joins TRBV30 to TRBJ1-1, with D perhaps matching TRBD1 (5 bases). CDR1 and CDR2 from the germline V gene are GTSNPN and SVGIG (reference sequence). With 1 base removed from V and 3 bases from J, the gap between germline ends came to 9 bases. The CDR3 length is 13 residues. CDR3 nucleotide sequence: TGTGCCTGGAGTGAAGCGGGGCACACTGAAGCTTTCTTT. Translation gives CAWSEAGHTEAFF.

The chain combines TRBV19 with TRBJ2-2; tentative D call: TRBD1 (6 bases). V was trimmed by 2 bases and J by 1 base, leaving 11 bases between them. CDR1 and CDR2 from the germline V gene are LNHDA and SQIVND (reference sequence). The CDR3 contains 16 residues. The CDR3 reads CASSITGIVNTGELFF. The CDR3 DNA reads as TGTGCCAGTAGTATAACAGGGATCGTGAACACCGGGGAGCTGTTTTTT.

J is TRBJ1-5 and V is TRBV4-1; D is unclear. In germline, CDR1 is MGHRA, CDR2 YSYEKL. The CDR3 has 18 residues. V was clipped by 1 base and J by 1 base, with 17 bases between them. CDR3 region: CASSQGEWKGGSNQPQHF. DNA of the CDR3: TGCGCCAGCAGCCAAGGGGAGTGGAAGGGAGGGAGCAATCAGCCCCAGCATTTT.

V and J are TRBV30 and TRBJ1-2, with 9 bases lining up with TRBD1. The J segment lost 3 bases and the V segment lost 2 bases, leaving 7 bases of the junction unmatched. This CDR3 is 15 amino acids long. CDR1 is GTSNPN and CDR2 is SVGIG in the germline V gene (reference sequence). Written as DNA, the CDR3 is TGTGCCTGGAGTTCTTACAGGGGGCTGGACTATGGCTACACCTTC. Its protein is CAWSSYRGLDYGYTF.

The V gene is TRBV28, the J gene TRBJ2-3; D ambiguous. The V end lost 8 bases, the J end lost 5 bases, and 5 bases lay between the germline ends. The CDR3 totals 10 residues. Germline CDR1 is MDHEN and CDR2 is SYDVKM. The CDR3 spells CASFRDTQYF. The CDR3 DNA follows: TGTGCCAGCTTCCGAGATACGCAGTATTTT. Full variable domain (outside the CDR3, taken from reference TRBV28 and TRBJ2-3): DVKVTQSSRYLVKRTGEKVFLECVQDMDHENMFWYRQDPGLGLRLIYFSYDVKMKEKGDIPEGYSVSREKKERFSLILESASTNQTSMYLCASFRDTQYFGPGTRLTVL.

The V and J genes are TRBV28 and TRBJ2-7, with D possibly matching TRBD1 (6 bases). The CDR3 has 15 residues. Per germline, CDR1 MDHEN and CDR2 SYDVKM. Trimming took off 7 bases at V and 2 bases at J, with 18 bases between the two ends. DNA of the CDR3: TGTGCCAGCATCCAGAGGGACATCCTGGCCTACGAGCAGTACTTC. Its translation is CASIQRDILAYEQYF.

The chain has TRBV9 and TRBJ2-3, with 8 bases lining up with TRBD1. Germline assignment: CDR1 SGDLS and CDR2 YYNGEE. V lost 5 bases, J lost 3 bases, and 8 bases stayed unmatched. There are 15 residues in the CDR3. The DNA for the CDR3 is TGTGCCAGCAGTCGACAGGGGATTGGTACAGATACGCAGTATTTT. Translating gives CASSRQGIGTDTQYF.

The chain recombines TRBV19 with TRBJ1-5; no clear D. V dropped 3 bases and J dropped 2 bases, with 5 bases sitting between them. The CDR3 loop spans 13 amino acids. The germline CDR1 and CDR2 sequences are LNHDA and SQIVND (reference sequence). Here the CDR3 DNA reads TGTGCCAGTAGTATGCTAGGCAATCAGCCCCAGCATTTT. It specifies CASSMLGNQPQHF.

The chain is built from TRBV28 and TRBJ2-5; 9 bases are shared with TRBD1. This CDR3 is built from 15 residues. CDR1 and CDR2 (germline): MDHEN, SYDVKM. Trimming took 5 bases from V and 5 from J; bases not matched to a gene: 9. CDR3: CASSETGGAWETQYF. The DNA for the CDR3 is TGTGCCAGCAGTGAAACAGGGGGCGCGTGGGAGACCCAGTACTTC.

The chain combines TRBV15 with TRBJ2-4, with TRBD1 matching 7 bases. The junction had 6 bases not matched to a gene; V was cut back by 2 bases and J by 8 bases. The CDR3 length is 14 residues. Germline CDR1 and CDR2: LNHNV and YYDKDF (reference sequence). The CDR3 nucleotides are TGTGCCACCAGCAGAACAGGGGTTCAGCACATTCAGTACTTC. The encoded protein is CATSRTGVQHIQYF.

This rearrangement joins TRBV5-4 to TRBJ1-1; D is ambiguous. CDR3 length equals 13 residues. Germline CDR1 is SGHNT and CDR2 is YYREEE (reference sequence). V gave up 4 bases and J gave up 8 bases, with 15 bases separating them. CDR3 region: CASSTGVLREAFF. CDR3 in DNA: TGTGCCAGCAGCACCGGGGTTCTTAGGGAAGCTTTCTTT.